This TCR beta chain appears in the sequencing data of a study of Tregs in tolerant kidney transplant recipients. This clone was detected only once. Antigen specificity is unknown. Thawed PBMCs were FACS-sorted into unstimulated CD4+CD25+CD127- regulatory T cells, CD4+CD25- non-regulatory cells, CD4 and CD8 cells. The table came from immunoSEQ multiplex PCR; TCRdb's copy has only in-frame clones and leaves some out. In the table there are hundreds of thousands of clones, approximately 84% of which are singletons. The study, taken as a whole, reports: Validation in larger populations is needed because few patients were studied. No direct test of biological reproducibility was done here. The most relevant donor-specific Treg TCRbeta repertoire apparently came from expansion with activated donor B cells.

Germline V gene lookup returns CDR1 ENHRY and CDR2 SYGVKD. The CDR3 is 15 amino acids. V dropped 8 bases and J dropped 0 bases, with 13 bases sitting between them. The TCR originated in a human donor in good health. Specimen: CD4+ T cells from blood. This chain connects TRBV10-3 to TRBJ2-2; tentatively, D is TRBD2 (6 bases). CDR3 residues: CAISVSGPNTGELFF. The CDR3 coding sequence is TGTGCCATCTCGGTGAGCGGGCCGAACACCGGGGAGCTGTTTTTT.